This paragraph reports one T cell receptor (beta chain). The target antigen is unknown. PCR was performed using 60 Vbeta and 13 Jbeta primers. Assay used: immunoSEQ multiplex PCR; TCRdb lists only in-frame clones, some missing. The sample carries roughly 120,000 clones, 77% recorded once. The data are from a study of cytomegalovirus exposure and HLA in healthy donors. Study-wide context: Genotyping of roughly 400 donors showed that roughly 80% belonged to the Caucasian-associated ancestry cluster.

The CDR3 consists of 14 residues. From germline, CDR1 is KGHSH and CDR2 LQKENI. With 6 bases clipped from V and 5 bases from J, the junction kept 8 bases outside the gene matches. General study results and limits: Previously analyzed data showed that most TCR beta V segments were productive at a frequency of about 90% or about 30%. Through in vitro validation, a few CMV-associated chains were shown to be specific for CMV antigens.

Sequenced sample: PBMCs. The genes are TRBV18 and TRBJ1-1; 8 bases align to TRBD1. The receptor's source is a woman aged 40 to 50 in good health and CMV-seropositive. For the CDR3, the DNA is TGTGCCAGCTCGTCGACAGGGGTTCATACTGAAGCTTTCTTT. It translates to CASSSTGVHTEAFF.